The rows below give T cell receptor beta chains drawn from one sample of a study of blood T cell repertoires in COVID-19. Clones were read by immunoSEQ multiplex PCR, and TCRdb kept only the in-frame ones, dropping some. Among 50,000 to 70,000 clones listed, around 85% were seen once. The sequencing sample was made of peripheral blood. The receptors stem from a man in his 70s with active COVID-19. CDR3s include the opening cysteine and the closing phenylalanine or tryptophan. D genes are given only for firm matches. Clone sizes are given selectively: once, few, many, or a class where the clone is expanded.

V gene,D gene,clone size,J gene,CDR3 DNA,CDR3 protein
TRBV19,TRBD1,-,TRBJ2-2,TGTGCCAGTAAAAAGGACAGGGACACCGGGGAGCTGTTTTTT,CASKKDRDTGELFF
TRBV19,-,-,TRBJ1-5,TGTGCCAGTAGTAATCCTGGCGGATTACGCCAGCCCCAGCATTTT,CASSNPGGLRQPQHF
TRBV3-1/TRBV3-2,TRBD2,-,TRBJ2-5,TGTGCCAGCTATGGCGGGAGGGCTCGGGAGACCCAGTACTTC,CASYGGRARETQYF
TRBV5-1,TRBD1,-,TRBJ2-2,TGCGCCAGCAGCTTGCAGGACAGGGGGCGCCTCAGCGGGGAGCTGTTTTTT,CASSLQDRGRLSGELFF
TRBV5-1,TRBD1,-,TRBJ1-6,TGCGCCAGCAGCGAAGGGACAGGCTCGGGATCACCCCTCCACTTT,CASSEGTGSGSPLHF
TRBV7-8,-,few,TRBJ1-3,TGTGCCAGCAGCCCGCTCCCAGGGCACTCTGGAAACACCATATATTTT,CASSPLPGHSGNTIYF
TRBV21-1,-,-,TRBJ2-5,TGTGCCAGCAGCAAAGGCCCAGGACAGGGAGAGACCCAGTACTTC,CASSKGPGQGETQYF
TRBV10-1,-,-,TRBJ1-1,TGCGCCAGCCCGGACAGAGCTGAGGGAGCTTTCTTT,CASPDRAEGAFF
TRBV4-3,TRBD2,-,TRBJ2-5,TGCGCCAGCAGCCCCACTGGCGGGAGTTTTGAGACCCAGTACTTC,CASSPTGGSFETQYF
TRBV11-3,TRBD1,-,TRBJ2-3,TGTGCCAGCAGTTGGGACAGGGGCACAGATACGCAGTATTTT,CASSWDRGTDTQYF
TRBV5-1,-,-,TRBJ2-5,TGCGCCAGCAGTTCCTCAGTGGGGCGGCAAGAGACCCAGTACTTC,CASSSSVGRQETQYF
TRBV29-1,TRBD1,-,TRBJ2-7,TGCAGCGTTCTCAAACAGGGGGACTCCTACGAGCAGTACTTC,CSVLKQGDSYEQYF
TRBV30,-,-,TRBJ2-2,TGTGCCTGGAGACGCGCCGCAACCAACACCGGGGAGCTGTTTTTT,CAWRRAATNTGELFF
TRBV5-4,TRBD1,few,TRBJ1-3,TGTGCCAGCAGCTCGACAGGGGGAAACACCATATATTTT,CASSSTGGNTIYF
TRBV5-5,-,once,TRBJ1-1,TGTGCCAGCAGCTTGGCCGACACTAGGGTAGCTTTCTTT,CASSLADTRVAFF
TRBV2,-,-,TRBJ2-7,TGTGCCAGCAGTGAAAGAGGATACGAGCAGTACTTC,CASSERGYEQYF
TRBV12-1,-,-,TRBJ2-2,TGTGCCAGCAGCTGCGTACATGGACTAGCGGGAGTAGGCGCCGGGGAGCTGTTTTTT,CASSCVHGLAGVGAGELFF
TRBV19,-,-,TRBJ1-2,TGTGCCAGTAAGTTCAGGGGCGGACTGATCGGCTACACCTTC,CASKFRGGLIGYTF
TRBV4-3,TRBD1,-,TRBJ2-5,TGCGCCAGCAGCCAGTACAGAGGACAGGGGGCGGAGACCCAGTACTTC,CASSQYRGQGAETQYF
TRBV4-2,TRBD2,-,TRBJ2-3,TGTGCCAGCAGCCAAGGTTCGAGCGGGGGCACAGATACGCAGTATTTT,CASSQGSSGGTDTQYF
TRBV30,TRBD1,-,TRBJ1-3,TGTGCCTGGAGTGTACGACAGGGGTACAGAAACACCATATATTTT,CAWSVRQGYRNTIYF
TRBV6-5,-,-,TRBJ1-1,TGTGCCAGCAGTTACTCGGGGGCGTTTTTCGGGACTGAAGCTTTCTTT,CASSYSGAFFGTEAFF
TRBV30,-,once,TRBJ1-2,TGTGCCTGGAGTTCGGGTCGGGGCTACACCTTC,CAWSSGRGYTF
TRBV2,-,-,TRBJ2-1,TGTGCCAGCATACCCCGGGACTCTCTCTACAATGAGCAGTTCTTC,CASIPRDSLYNEQFF
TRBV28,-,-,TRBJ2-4,TGTGCCAGCGGGTCGGACAGCTCCCTACTAGCCAAAAACATTCAGTACTTC,CASGSDSSLLAKNIQYF
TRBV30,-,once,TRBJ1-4,TGTGCCTGGAGTGTAACGCAGACAACTAATGAAAAACTGTTTTTT,CAWSVTQTTNEKLFF
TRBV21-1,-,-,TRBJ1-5,TGTGCCGTCACCGGGCAGCCCCAGCATTTT,CAVTGQPQHF
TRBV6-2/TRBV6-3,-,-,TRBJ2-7,TGTGCCAGCAGTCAGACATTCCGGGGATCCTACGAGCAGTACTTC,CASSQTFRGSYEQYF